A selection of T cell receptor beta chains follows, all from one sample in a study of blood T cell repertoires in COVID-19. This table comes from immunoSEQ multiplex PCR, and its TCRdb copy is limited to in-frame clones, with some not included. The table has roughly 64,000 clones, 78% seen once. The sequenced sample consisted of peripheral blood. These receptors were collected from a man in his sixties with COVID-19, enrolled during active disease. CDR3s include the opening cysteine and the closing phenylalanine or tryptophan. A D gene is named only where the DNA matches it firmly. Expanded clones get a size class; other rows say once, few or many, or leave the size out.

CDR3 DNA: TGCGCCAGCAGTGATCGTCGTCGGGGTCGGGGGGCTTTCTTT
CDR3 protein: CASSDRRRGRGAFF
V gene: TRBV10-2
J gene: TRBJ1-1
D gene: -
clone size: -

CDR3 DNA: TGTGCCAGCAGCTTATTGCGGGGTAGCTCCTACAATGAGCAGTTCTTC
CDR3 protein: CASSLLRGSSYNEQFF
V gene: TRBV11-3
J gene: TRBJ2-1
D gene: -
clone size: -

CDR3 DNA: TGTGCCAGCAGTATCGGACTAGCGGGAGCGGGCGGGGAGCTGTTTTTT
CDR3 protein: CASSIGLAGAGGELFF
V gene: TRBV9
J gene: TRBJ2-2
D gene: TRBD2
clone size: once

CDR3 DNA: TGTGCCAGCAGTCGACAGGGCACAGATACGCAGTATTTT
CDR3 protein: CASSRQGTDTQYF
V gene: TRBV2
J gene: TRBJ2-3
D gene: -
clone size: -

CDR3 DNA: TGTGCCAGCAGACTCACCGGGGAGCTGTTTTTT
CDR3 protein: CASRLTGELFF
V gene: TRBV3-1/TRBV3-2
J gene: TRBJ2-2
D gene: -
clone size: few

CDR3 DNA: TGTGCCAGCAGCTTCAAAGCTAGCGGGTCTTCCTACGAGCAGTACTTC
CDR3 protein: CASSFKASGSSYEQYF
V gene: TRBV7-9
J gene: TRBJ2-7
D gene: TRBD2
clone size: -

CDR3 DNA: TGTGCCGCCGGACAGTCCTTCGGCTACACCTTC
CDR3 protein: CAAGQSFGYTF
V gene: TRBV19
J gene: TRBJ1-2
D gene: -
clone size: -

CDR3 DNA: TGTGCCACCAGTGAAGTCCGCGGGCACCAAGAGACCCAGTACTTC
CDR3 protein: CATSEVRGHQETQYF
V gene: TRBV24-1
J gene: TRBJ2-5
D gene: -
clone size: -

CDR3 DNA: TGTGCCAGCAGCGTCAGGGTGACTGGGGCCAACGTCCTGACTTTC
CDR3 protein: CASSVRVTGANVLTF
V gene: TRBV11-3
J gene: TRBJ2-6
D gene: -
clone size: -

CDR3 DNA: TGTGCCAGCAGCTTAACGGGTCAGTTCTACGAGCAGTACTTC
CDR3 protein: CASSLTGQFYEQYF
V gene: TRBV5-6
J gene: TRBJ2-7
D gene: -
clone size: few

CDR3 DNA: TGTGCCAGCAGCACGCTCGGGGTCCCCGTTCATTTT
CDR3 protein: CASSTLGVPVHF
V gene: TRBV6-2/TRBV6-3
J gene: TRBJ1-5
D gene: -
clone size: -

CDR3 DNA: TGTGCCAGTAGTATAGCCCAAAACCAAGAGACCCAGTACTTC
CDR3 protein: CASSIAQNQETQYF
V gene: TRBV19
J gene: TRBJ2-5
D gene: -
clone size: -

CDR3 DNA: TGCGCCAGCAGCTTAACCGGGACAGGGGGCCTTGGCTACACCTTC
CDR3 protein: CASSLTGTGGLGYTF
V gene: TRBV5-1
J gene: TRBJ1-2
D gene: TRBD1
clone size: -

CDR3 DNA: TGTGCCAGCAGTGAACGTGTAGGGAGGAACGAGCAGTTCTTC
CDR3 protein: CASSERVGRNEQFF
V gene: TRBV2
J gene: TRBJ2-1
D gene: -
clone size: -

CDR3 DNA: TGCGCCAGCAGGACAGAAGAGACCCAGTACTTC
CDR3 protein: CASRTEETQYF
V gene: TRBV5-1
J gene: TRBJ2-5
D gene: -
clone size: -

CDR3 DNA: TGTGCCAGCAGCGAAGGACTAGCGGGAGCGGCCGCCTACGAGCAGTACTTC
CDR3 protein: CASSEGLAGAAAYEQYF
V gene: TRBV2
J gene: TRBJ2-7
D gene: TRBD2
clone size: -

CDR3 DNA: TGCGCCAGCAGCTTGTTTGGACCTCCGGAGGCCCAGTACTTC
CDR3 protein: CASSLFGPPEAQYF
V gene: TRBV5-1
J gene: TRBJ2-5
D gene: -
clone size: -

CDR3 DNA: TGTGCCAGCAGTTACCAGGGAGGCAACACTGAAGCTTTCTTT
CDR3 protein: CASSYQGGNTEAFF
V gene: TRBV6-5
J gene: TRBJ1-1
D gene: -
clone size: -

CDR3 DNA: TGTGCCAGCAGCTTAGGCACGACTAGAACCGGGGAGCTGTTTTTT
CDR3 protein: CASSLGTTRTGELFF
V gene: TRBV11-3
J gene: TRBJ2-2
D gene: -
clone size: -

CDR3 DNA: TGTGCCAGCGGGACTAGCGGTTACAATGAGCAGTTCTTC
CDR3 protein: CASGTSGYNEQFF
V gene: TRBV6-5
J gene: TRBJ2-1
D gene: TRBD2
clone size: -

CDR3 DNA: TGTGCCAGCAGCCTTACGACAGGGGGCGGTCAGCCCCAGCATTTT
CDR3 protein: CASSLTTGGGQPQHF
V gene: TRBV6-5
J gene: TRBJ1-5
D gene: TRBD1
clone size: -

CDR3 DNA: TGCGCCAGCAGCTTGGGTGACGGGGCCGGGGAGCTGTTTTTT
CDR3 protein: CASSLGDGAGELFF
V gene: TRBV5-1
J gene: TRBJ2-2
D gene: -
clone size: -